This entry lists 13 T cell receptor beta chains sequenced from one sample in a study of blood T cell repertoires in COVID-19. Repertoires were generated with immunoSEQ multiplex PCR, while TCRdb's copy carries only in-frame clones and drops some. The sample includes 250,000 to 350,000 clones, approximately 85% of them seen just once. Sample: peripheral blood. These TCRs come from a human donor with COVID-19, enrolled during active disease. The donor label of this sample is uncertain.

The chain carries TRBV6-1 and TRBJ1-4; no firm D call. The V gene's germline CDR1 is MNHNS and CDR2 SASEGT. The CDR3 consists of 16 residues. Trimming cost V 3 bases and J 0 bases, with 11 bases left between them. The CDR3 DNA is TGTGCCAGCAGTGACCCGCGGGATGCAACTAATGAAAAACTGTTTTTT. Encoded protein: CASSDPRDATNEKLFF.

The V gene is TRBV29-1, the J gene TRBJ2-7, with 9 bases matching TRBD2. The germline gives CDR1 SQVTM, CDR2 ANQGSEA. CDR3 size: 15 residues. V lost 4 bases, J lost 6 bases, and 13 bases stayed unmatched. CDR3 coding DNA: TGCAGCGTTGCGAGGGTTACTAGCGGGTGGATCGAGCAGTACTTC. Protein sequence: CSVARVTSGWIEQYF.

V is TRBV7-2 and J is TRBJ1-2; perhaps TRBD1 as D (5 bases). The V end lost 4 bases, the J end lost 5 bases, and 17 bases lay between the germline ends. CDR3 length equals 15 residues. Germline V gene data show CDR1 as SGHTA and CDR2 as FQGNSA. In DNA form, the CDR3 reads TGTGCCAGCAGCTCCGCGAGCGACAGATATTATGGCTACACCTTC. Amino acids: CASSSASDRYYGYTF.

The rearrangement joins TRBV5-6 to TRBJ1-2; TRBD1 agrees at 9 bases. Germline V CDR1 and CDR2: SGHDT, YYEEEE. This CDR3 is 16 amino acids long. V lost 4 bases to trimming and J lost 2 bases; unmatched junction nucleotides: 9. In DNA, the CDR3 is TGTGCCAGCAGCCCGGGGACAGGGAGGTCGAACTATGGCTACACCTTC. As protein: CASSPGTGRSNYGYTF.

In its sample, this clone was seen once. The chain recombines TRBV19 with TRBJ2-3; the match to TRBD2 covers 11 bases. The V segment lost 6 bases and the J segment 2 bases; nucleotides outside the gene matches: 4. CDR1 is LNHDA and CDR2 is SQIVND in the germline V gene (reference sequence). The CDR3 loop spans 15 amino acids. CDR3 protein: CASRPGLAVTDTQYF. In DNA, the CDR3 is TGTGCCAGTAGGCCGGGACTAGCGGTCACAGATACGCAGTATTTT. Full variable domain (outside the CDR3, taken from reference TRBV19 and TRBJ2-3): DGGITQSPKYLFRKEGQNVTLSCEQNLNHDAMYWYRQDPGQGLRLIYYSQIVNDFQKGDIAEGYSVSREKKESFPLTVTSAQKNPTAFYLCASRPGLAVTDTQYFGPGTRLTVL.

CDR3 amino acids: CASSSGAGMAYEQYF. The CDR3 region has the DNA TGTGCCAGCAGCTCGGGAGCGGGAATGGCCTACGAGCAGTACTTC. The chain has TRBV11-2 and TRBJ2-7; TRBD2 aligns across 7 bases. J lost 2 bases, V lost 4 bases, and 8 bases had no gene match. The CDR3 contains 15 residues. Germline V CDR1 and CDR2: SGHAT, FQNNGV.

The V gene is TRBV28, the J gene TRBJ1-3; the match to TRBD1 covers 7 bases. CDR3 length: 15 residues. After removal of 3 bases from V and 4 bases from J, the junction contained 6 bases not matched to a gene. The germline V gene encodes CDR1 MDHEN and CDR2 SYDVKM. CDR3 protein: CASSFPTGPGNTIYF. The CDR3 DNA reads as TGTGCCAGCAGTTTTCCGACAGGGCCCGGAAACACCATATATTTT.

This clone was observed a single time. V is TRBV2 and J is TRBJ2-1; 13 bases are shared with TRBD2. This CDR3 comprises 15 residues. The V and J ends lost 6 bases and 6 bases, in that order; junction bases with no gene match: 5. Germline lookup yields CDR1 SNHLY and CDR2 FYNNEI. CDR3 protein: CASRRTSGSGNEQFF. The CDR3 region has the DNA TGTGCCAGCAGAAGGACTAGCGGGAGTGGCAATGAGCAGTTCTTC.

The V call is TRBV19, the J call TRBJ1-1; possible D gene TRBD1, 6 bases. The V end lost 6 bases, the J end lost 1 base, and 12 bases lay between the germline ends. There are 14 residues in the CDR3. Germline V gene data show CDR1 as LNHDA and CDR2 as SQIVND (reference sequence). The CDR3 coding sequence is TGTGCCAGTAGGCGGGGGGGGCAGAACACTGAAGCTTTCTTT. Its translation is CASRRGGQNTEAFF.

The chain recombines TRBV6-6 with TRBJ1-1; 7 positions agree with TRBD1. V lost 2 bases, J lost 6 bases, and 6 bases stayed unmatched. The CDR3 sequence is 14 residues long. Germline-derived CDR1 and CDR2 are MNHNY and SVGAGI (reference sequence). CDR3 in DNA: TGTGCCAGCAGTTACCGTCAGGGGGATTCTGAAGCTTTCTTT. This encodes CASSYRQGDSEAFF.

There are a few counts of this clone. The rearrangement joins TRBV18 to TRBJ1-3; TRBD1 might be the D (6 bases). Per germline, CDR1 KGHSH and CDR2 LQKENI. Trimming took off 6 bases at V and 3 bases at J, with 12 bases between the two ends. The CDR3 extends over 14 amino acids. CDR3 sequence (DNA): TGTGCCAGCTCCCAGGGGCGCGATGGAAACACCATATATTTT. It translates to CASSQGRDGNTIYF.

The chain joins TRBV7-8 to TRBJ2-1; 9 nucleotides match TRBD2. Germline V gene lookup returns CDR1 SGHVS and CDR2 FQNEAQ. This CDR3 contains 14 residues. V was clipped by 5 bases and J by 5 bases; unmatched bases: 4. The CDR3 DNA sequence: TGTGCCAGCAGCAAGGCTAGCGGGAACAATGAGCAGTTCTTC. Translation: CASSKASGNNEQFF.

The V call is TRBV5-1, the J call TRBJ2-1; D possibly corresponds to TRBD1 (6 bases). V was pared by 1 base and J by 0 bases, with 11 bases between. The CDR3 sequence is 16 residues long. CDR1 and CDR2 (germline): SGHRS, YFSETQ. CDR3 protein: CASSLQGQSSYNEQFF. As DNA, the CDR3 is TGCGCCAGCAGCTTGCAAGGACAGAGCTCCTACAATGAGCAGTTCTTC.